Listed here are 26 T cell receptor beta chains from one sample, sequenced in a study of T-cell memory formation after mild COVID-19. TCRdb re-called the 5' RACE reads through MiXCR, storing one row per CDR3 protein. The data show around 500,000 distinct CDR3 sequences, roughly 20% seen once. The sequenced material came from PBMCs or a T cell subset sorted from them (not recorded which). The receptors shown here come from an adult woman who had mild COVID-19 (a few samples of this study predate the infection). Cell type and time point are not known.

This chain links TRBV5-4 with TRBJ2-7, with D hard to call. Germline CDR1 is SGHNT and CDR2 is YYREEE (reference sequence). V lost 3 bases, J lost 6 bases, and 16 bases lay in between. This CDR3 contains 14 residues. Here the CDR3 reads CASSSNQGLGEQYF. The DNA for the CDR3 is TGTGCCAGCAGCTCCAATCAAGGGTTAGGCGAGCAGTACTTC.

The chain employs TRBV6-1 and TRBJ1-5; D remains unclear. V lost 1 base to trimming and J lost 0 bases, with 7 bases between them. This CDR3 has 15 residues. Per germline, CDR1 MNHNS and CDR2 SASEGT. CDR3 loop: CASSEGPYSNQPQHF. CDR3 DNA sequence: TGTGCCAGCAGTGAAGGACCTTATAGCAATCAGCCCCAGCATTTT.

J is TRBJ2-1 and V is TRBV6-2 or TRBV6-3; no firm D call. V was trimmed by 2 bases and J by 0 bases, leaving 8 bases between them. CDR3 length: 15 amino acids. In germline, CDR1 is MNHEY, CDR2 SVGEGT. CDR3 nucleotides: TGTGCCAGCAGTTACCCAGGCTACTCCTACAATGAGCAGTTCTTC. Its protein is CASSYPGYSYNEQFF.

This clonotype was counted only a few times. V and J are TRBV5-1 and TRBJ1-1; D gene uncertain. The CDR3 contains 14 residues. Germline V gene data show CDR1 as SGHRS and CDR2 as YFSETQ. Trimming shortened V by 0 bases and J by 7 bases, and 13 bases separated the two germline ends. The CDR3 DNA is TGCGCCAGCAGCTTGGGGCAACTAGGCCTTGAAGCTTTCTTT. Amino acids: CASSLGQLGLEAFF.

V is TRBV4-1 and J is TRBJ2-7; D is unresolved. The CDR3 runs 14 residues. Germline V gene sequence: CDR1 MGHRA, CDR2 YSYEKL. Trimming took off 0 bases at V and 1 base at J, with 7 bases between the two ends. CDR3: CASSQDPDSYEQYF. CDR3 sequence (DNA): TGCGCCAGCAGCCAAGATCCGGATTCCTACGAGCAGTACTTC.

The chain combines TRBV4-2 with TRBJ1-6, with D possibly matching TRBD1 (5 bases). This CDR3 spans 15 amino acids. V dropped 4 bases and J dropped 11 bases, with 18 bases sitting between them. CDR1 LGHNA and CDR2 YNFKEQ come from the germline V gene. CDR3 loop: CASSPGGRVEAPLHF. CDR3 DNA sequence: TGTGCCAGCAGCCCCGGAGGCAGGGTGGAAGCACCCCTCCACTTT.

A note on this clonotype: A read error may produce the germline difference seen at one junction end. The rearrangement joins TRBV5-6 to TRBJ1-1; no firm D call. Germline lookup yields CDR1 SGHDT and CDR2 YYEEEE. The CDR3 contains 14 residues. The CDR3 DNA reads as TGTGCCAGCAGCTTAGGCAGGACGAACGCTGAAGCTTTCTTT. Translated, it gives CASSLGRTNAEAFF.

This clonotype showed up just a few times. The V gene is TRBV6-2 or TRBV6-3, the J gene TRBJ2-1; TRBD2 matches 7 bases. Germline V lookup: CDR1 MNHEY, CDR2 SVGEGT. The CDR3 extends over 15 amino acids. V shed 2 bases, J shed 4 bases, and the junction held 5 bases outside the gene matches. The CDR3 spells CASSYLGLKYNEQFF. In DNA, the CDR3 is TGTGCCAGCAGTTACCTGGGACTAAAGTACAATGAGCAGTTCTTC.

CDR3 coding DNA: TGCGCCAGCAGCCAAGCTGCGGCAGAGAACACTGAAGCTTTCTTT. Amino acids: CASSQAAAENTEAFF. The chain uses TRBV4-1 and TRBJ1-1; D gene ambiguous. Germline CDR1 MGHRA, CDR2 YSYEKL. The CDR3 has 15 amino acids. V gave up 1 base and J gave up 1 base, with 10 bases separating them.

This clonotype was observed a few times. The genes are TRBV30 and TRBJ2-2; 11 bases map to TRBD1. The CDR3 spans 14 residues. V lost 6 bases, J lost 7 bases, and 7 bases stayed unmatched. Germline-derived CDR1 and CDR2 are GTSNPN and SVGIG (reference sequence). CDR3 in amino acids: CACTGQGDVGELFF. The DNA of the CDR3 is TGTGCCTGTACGGGACAGGGGGACGTCGGGGAGCTGTTTTTT.

Worth noting for this clonotype: At one end, the junction sequence differs from germline, possibly due to a read error. The rearrangement uses TRBV20-1 and TRBJ1-5; maybe TRBD1 (5 bases). The CDR3 contains 13 residues. Germline V gives CDR1 DFQATT, CDR2 SNEGSKA (reference sequence). In nucleotides, the CDR3 is TGCAGTACTAGTTGGGGGGGCAATCAGCCCCAGCATTTT. Its protein product is CSTSWGGNQPQHF.

The DNA of the CDR3 is TGTGCCAGCACCCGAGGACAGGTTGGCACAGATACGCAGTATTTT. Encoded protein: CASTRGQVGTDTQYF. This rearrangement joins TRBV3-1 to TRBJ2-3, with 7 bases lining up with TRBD1. Per the germline V gene, CDR1 is LGHDT and CDR2 is YNNKEL (reference sequence). CDR3 size: 15 residues. The ends lost 7 bases at V and 1 base at J; junction bases unmatched: 8.

This sequence joins TRBV18 and TRBJ1-2; 9 bases line up with TRBD1. This CDR3 has 14 residues. V gave up 4 bases and J gave up 5 bases; unmatched junction bases: 5. Germline CDR1 reads KGHSH; CDR2 reads LQKENI. The CDR3: CASSRPGQGYGYTF. DNA for the CDR3: TGTGCCAGCTCACGACCGGGACAGGGTTATGGCTACACCTTC.

This chain links TRBV4-3 with TRBJ2-3; D may be TRBD2 (5 bases). This CDR3 has 15 amino acids. The V and J ends lost 1 base and 2 bases respectively, with 10 bases between them. CDR1 is LGHNA and CDR2 is YSLEER in the germline V gene. Here the CDR3 DNA reads TGCGCCAGCAGCCAAGCTAGCCGGCCCACAGATACGCAGTATTTT. Amino acid sequence: CASSQASRPTDTQYF.

This clonotype turned up a few times. The rearrangement joins TRBV20-1 to TRBJ1-6; 9 nucleotides match TRBD1. This CDR3 comprises 14 residues. V lost 1 base to trimming and J lost 10 bases; unmatched junction nucleotides: 5. Germline assignment: CDR1 DFQATT and CDR2 SNEGSKA (reference sequence). CDR3 region: CSARAGTGRSPLHF. The CDR3 DNA reads TGCAGTGCTAGAGCTGGGACAGGGCGATCACCCCTCCACTTT.

This chain links TRBV14 with TRBJ2-7, with 7 positions matching TRBD2. This CDR3 region has 14 residues. After removal of 0 bases from V and 5 bases from J, the junction contained 4 bases not matched to a gene. CDR1 and CDR2 from the germline V gene are SGHDN and FVKESK. The DNA of the CDR3 is TGTGCCAGCAGCCAAGATTGGGGAGGGGACGAGCAGTACTTC. Translation gives CASSQDWGGDEQYF.

The sample holds many counts of this clonotype. This chain uses TRBV9 with TRBJ2-1; 11 bases align to TRBD2. Germline CDR1 reads SGDLS; CDR2 reads YYNGEE. CDR3 length equals 15 residues. Trimming at V came to 2 bases and at J to 6 bases, leaving 4 bases not matched to a gene. The CDR3 protein is CASSVTSGTSNEQFF. CDR3 bases: TGTGCCAGCAGCGTGACTAGCGGGACCTCCAATGAGCAGTTCTTC.

In this sample, this clonotype turned up a few times. V gene TRBV4-3 combines with J gene TRBJ2-2; TRBD1 aligns across 7 bases. This CDR3 has 17 residues. The germline CDR1 and CDR2 sequences are LGHNA and YSLEER. The V gene end was trimmed by 0 bases and the J gene end by 5 bases; junction bases not matched to a gene: 9. CDR3 bases: TGCGCCAGCAGCCAAGATCGGGACAGCCTTAATACCGGGGAGCTGTTTTTT. It specifies CASSQDRDSLNTGELFF.

The CDR3 sequence: CSVELGGDGTEAFF. The CDR3 DNA is TGCAGCGTTGAACTAGGCGGGGACGGCACTGAAGCTTTCTTT. This chain joins TRBV29-1 and TRBJ1-1; maybe TRBD1 (5 bases). V lost 2 bases and J lost 4, with 14 bases in between. CDR3 length: 14 amino acids. The V gene's germline CDR1 is SQVTM and CDR2 ANQGSEA.

The chain joins TRBV14 to TRBJ1-1, with D possibly TRBD1 on 6 matching bases. The CDR3 is 13 residues long. Germline assignment: CDR1 SGHDN and CDR2 FVKESK. The V end was cut by 3 bases, the J end by 10 bases, with 15 bases between. The CDR3 is CASSQTFGGRAFF. CDR3 in DNA: TGTGCCAGCAGCCAGACGTTCGGGGGGCGAGCTTTCTTT.

This CDR3 is CASSTNPSRDNEQFF. For the CDR3, the DNA is TGTGCCAGCAGCACCAATCCTTCTCGGGACAATGAGCAGTTCTTC. This chain links TRBV7-2 with TRBJ2-1; D is undetermined. The CDR3 covers 15 residues. V was trimmed by 5 bases and J by 5 bases, leaving 16 bases between them. CDR1 SGHTA and CDR2 FQGNSA come from the germline V gene. Complete variable domain (other parts from reference TRBV7-2 and TRBJ2-1): GAGVSQSPSNKVTEKGKDVELRCDPISGHTALYWYRQSLGQGLEFLIYFQGNSAPDKSGLPSDRFSAERTGGSVSTLTIQRTQQEDSAVYLCASSTNPSRDNEQFFGPGTRLTVL.

The J gene is TRBJ2-2, the V gene TRBV7-2; D is ambiguous. Between the trimmed V and J ends, which lost 2 bases and 9 bases, there was a span of 13 bases. The germline gives CDR1 SGHTA, CDR2 FQGNSA. The CDR3 totals 14 residues. The CDR3 protein is CASSLLTGTRELFF. CDR3 sequence (DNA): TGTGCCAGCAGCTTACTGACTGGAACCAGGGAGCTGTTTTTT.

This clonotype was recorded a few times. A read error may account for a junction end that differs from germline. The chain links TRBV29-1 to TRBJ2-1; 8 bases are shared with TRBD1. Germline loops: CDR1 SQVTM, CDR2 ANQGSEA. CDR3 length: 15 amino acids. DNA for the CDR3: TGCAGCGGTGAAGGGTACAGGGGGACCTACAATGAGCAGTTCTTC. Translation gives CSGEGYRGTYNEQFF.

This chain joins TRBV12-3 or TRBV12-4 and TRBJ2-3, with D tentatively TRBD1 (5 bases). V lost 7 bases, J lost 0 bases, and 17 bases lay in between. The CDR3 runs to 16 residues. Written as DNA, the CDR3 is TGTGCCAGCACTACCGTGACAGTCCCTAGCACAGATACGCAGTATTTT. Residues: CASTTVTVPSTDTQYF.

V is TRBV10-3 and J is TRBJ2-5, with unresolved D. From germline, CDR1 is ENHRY and CDR2 SYGVKD. The CDR3 consists of 12 residues. V was shortened by 4 bases and J by 0 bases, with 3 bases between the two germline ends. The CDR3 nucleotides read TGTGCCATCAGTGGGGACCAAGAGACCCAGTACTTC. Protein: CAISGDQETQYF.

The rearrangement joins TRBV3-1 to TRBJ1-4, with D unclear. V was shortened by 4 bases and J by 8 bases, with 8 bases between the two germline ends. CDR1 LGHDT and CDR2 YNNKEL come from the germline V gene (reference sequence). This CDR3 region has 12 residues. The chain's CDR3 is CASSPFGEKLFF. Here the CDR3 DNA reads TGTGCCAGCAGCCCCTTCGGGGAAAAACTGTTTTTT.